This T cell receptor beta chain is drawn from a study of blood T cell repertoires in COVID-19. As for the study in general: PBMCs, B-cell-depleted T cells, or T cells were the source of the cDNA or gDNA that made up the material.

TCRdb's copy holds only in-frame clones and misses some; the assay was immunoSEQ multiplex PCR. The repertoire holds 140,000 to 150,000 clones, 87% seen once, with less than 0.95% in the top ten. Germline lookup yields CDR1 GTSNPN and CDR2 SVGIG (reference sequence). The CDR3 contains 11 residues. Trimming removed 2 bases from V and 12 bases from J, with 14 bases in between. Sequenced input: peripheral blood. V and J are TRBV30 and TRBJ2-7, with D tentatively TRBD2 (7 bases). The sequence came from a woman aged 45-59 years with acute or convalescent COVID-19. The CDR3 DNA sequence: TGTGCCTGGAGTATATGGGGGGGCACGTACTTC. This encodes CAWSIWGGTYF.